The text below deals with one T cell receptor (beta chain). Its antigen is not yet known. A roughly 2.6 ml peripheral blood sample was drawn into PAXgene tubes per donor and stored at -80°C. Without any T cell sorting, total RNA was extracted from whole blood using the PAXgene blood miRNA kit on an automated QIAcube. Peripheral blood from monozygotic twin pairs, either concordant or discordant for inflammatory bowel disease, underwent deep TCRalpha and TCRbeta repertoire profiling that used unique molecular barcoding. Smoking habits were recorded for all twin pairs, and each individual was classified as a current, former or never smoker. This entry comes from a study of monozygotic twins with inflammatory bowel disease (dated by TCRdb to the late 2010s). General notes on the study: In total, 28 monozygotic twin pairs made up the full study: 19 Danish pairs, all IBD-discordant, plus nine German pairs, of which four were IBD-concordant and five were IBD-discordant. Each individual had, on average, about 151 000 unique TCRalpha sequences and 181 000 unique TCRbeta sequences available for analysis. The search for disease-associated traits relied mainly on comparing IBD patients with their genetically identical healthy co-twins within discordant pairs. General study outcomes and caveats: Measured by the inverse Simpson index, TCRbeta repertoire diversity was lower in IBD patients than in their healthy co-twins. The analysis was unable to tell apart different T cell subtypes. The results gave no support for a single strong signal or clonotype linked to IBD. Because patients were on differing immunosuppressive treatments, the repertoires may have picked up extra background noise and inter-individual variability. Repertoire similarity did not differ between concordant and discordant twins, possibly due to limited statistical power. Compared with healthy twins, IBD patients shared fewer clonotypes with other individuals, and the difference was most pronounced in patients with signs of disease activity.

Receptors were amplified or captured by 5' RACE. Preparation of each TCR library used approximately 3,500 ng of total RNA. For each sample, cDNA was synthesized in eight separate reactions using SMARTScribe reverse transcriptase. During cDNA synthesis, template switching was used to introduce unique molecular identifiers that contained a 6-nucleotide sample barcode. TCRalpha and TCRbeta cDNA was amplified by two nested PCRs of approximately 16 and 10 cycles, with bead purification after each PCR. Before amplification, cDNA was treated with uracil DNA-glycosylase and purified using the QIAquick PCR purification kit. In the second PCR, Illumina TruSeq-compatible adapters and sample-specific barcodes were added. TapeStation and Qubit were used to check library quality and concentration, and roughly 4.9 ng of each library was pooled. Sequencing of pooled libraries was carried out on an Illumina HiSeq2500 single-index Rapid Run using 2 x 100 bp reads and custom sequencing primers. For the original study's pipeline: MiGEC version 1.2.6 was used for UMI-based consensus assembly, which corrected PCR and sequencing errors. MiXCR version 2.1.1 was used for V(D)J alignment, clonotype assembly and CDR3 extraction. To normalise gene usage, clonotype sharing and MAIT/NKT TCR abundance, the analysis used the top 1000, 10 000 and 20 000 clonotypes per sample. Diversity was computed as the inverse Simpson index with the vegan R package after downsampling to 27 000 UMIs. Paired Mann-Whitney U tests were applied to discordant twin pairs, and Benjamini-Hochberg correction was used for multiple testing. After reprocessing by TCRdb, each CDR3 protein sequence is one entry, and no DNA is given. V and J calls and clone size were set by TCRdb, not the authors. The sample has 420,000 or so distinct CDR3 sequences on record. The ten largest clones represent approximately 2.3% of the sample.

CDR1 and CDR2 were assigned from the germline V gene (reference sequence) as SEHNR and FQNEAQ. The CDR3 has 14 amino acids, counting the end cysteine and phenylalanine. Only the protein is on record. The source material was blood. The source is a human donor with ulcerative colitis or Crohn's disease, or a healthy co-twin of an affected twin (not recorded which). This chain joins TRBV7-9 to TRBJ1-1; TCRdb selects TRBD1, and the lack of DNA leaves this call unchecked. CDR3 protein: CASSFPDLNTEAFF.